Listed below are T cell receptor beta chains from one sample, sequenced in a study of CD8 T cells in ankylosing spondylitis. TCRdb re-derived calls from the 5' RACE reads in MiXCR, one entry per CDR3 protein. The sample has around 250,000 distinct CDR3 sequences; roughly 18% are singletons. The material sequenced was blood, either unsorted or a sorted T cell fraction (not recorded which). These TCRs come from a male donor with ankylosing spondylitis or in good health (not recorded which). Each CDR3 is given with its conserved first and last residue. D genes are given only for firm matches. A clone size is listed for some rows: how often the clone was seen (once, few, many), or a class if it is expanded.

CDR3nt: TGTGCCAGCAGTTTAGTCTCTCCGTGGGCTAGCGGGAGTGTAGATACGCAGTATTTT
CDR3aa: CASSLVSPWASGSVDTQYF
j_gene: TRBJ2-3
v_gene: TRBV28
d_gene: TRBD2
abundance: few

CDR3nt: TGTGCCAGCAATGGACACCGCAATCAGCCCCAGCATTTT
CDR3aa: CASNGHRNQPQHF
j_gene: TRBJ1-5
v_gene: TRBV6-1
d_gene: -
abundance: many

CDR3nt: TGTGCCAGCAGCGGGAACAGGGGGAATGAGCAGTTCTTC
CDR3aa: CASSGNRGNEQFF
j_gene: TRBJ2-1
v_gene: TRBV9
d_gene: TRBD1
abundance: -

CDR3nt: TGTGCCAGCAGCTTAGACGGACTAGCGGGAGTATCCCCCGAGTGGTCGTACAATGAGCAGTTCTTC
CDR3aa: CASSLDGLAGVSPEWSYNEQFF
j_gene: TRBJ2-1
v_gene: TRBV11-2
d_gene: TRBD2
abundance: once

CDR3nt: TGCAGCGCGAAGGACGGGATAACCTACGAGCAGTACTTC
CDR3aa: CSAKDGITYEQYF
j_gene: TRBJ2-7
v_gene: TRBV29-1
d_gene: -
abundance: few

CDR3nt: TGTGCCATCGCAAGCGAGCGGGAAGAGAGTGAGCAGTTCTTC
CDR3aa: CAIASEREESEQFF
j_gene: TRBJ2-1
v_gene: TRBV10-3
d_gene: TRBD2
abundance: few

CDR3nt: TGTGCCAGCAGCTTCGTGGGGGGGGTCAATGAGCAGTTCTTC
CDR3aa: CASSFVGGVNEQFF
j_gene: TRBJ2-1
v_gene: TRBV5-6
d_gene: TRBD2
abundance: -

CDR3nt: TGTGCCAGCAATCTAGGACTAGCGGGATCCTACAATGAGCAGTTCTTC
CDR3aa: CASNLGLAGSYNEQFF
j_gene: TRBJ2-1
v_gene: TRBV27
d_gene: TRBD2
abundance: many

CDR3nt: TGTGCCAGCAGCCACCTCGGACAGCTCAATCAGCCCCAGCATTTT
CDR3aa: CASSHLGQLNQPQHF
j_gene: TRBJ1-5
v_gene: TRBV4-2
d_gene: -
abundance: many

CDR3nt: TGTGCCAGCAGCCAAGATGGGCTAGCGGGAGCCTACAATGAGCAGTTCTTC
CDR3aa: CASSQDGLAGAYNEQFF
j_gene: TRBJ2-1
v_gene: TRBV14
d_gene: TRBD2
abundance: few

CDR3nt: TGTGCCAGCAGTTACTCGACAGCTAACTATGGCTACACCTTC
CDR3aa: CASSYSTANYGYTF
j_gene: TRBJ1-2
v_gene: TRBV6-5
d_gene: -
abundance: -

CDR3nt: TGTGCCAGCAGTTACGGAAATGAGATTTACGAGCAGTACTTC
CDR3aa: CASSYGNEIYEQYF
j_gene: TRBJ2-7
v_gene: TRBV6-5
d_gene: -
abundance: many

CDR3nt: TGTGCCAGCAGCTCGCCTAGAGTCCCCCACAATGAGCAGTTCTTC
CDR3aa: CASSSPRVPHNEQFF
j_gene: TRBJ2-1
v_gene: TRBV11-2
d_gene: -
abundance: -

CDR3nt: TGTGCCACCAGGGACAGGGACGGTTTACACGATGAGCAGTTCTTC
CDR3aa: CATRDRDGLHDEQFF
j_gene: TRBJ2-1
v_gene: TRBV28
d_gene: TRBD1
abundance: few

CDR3nt: TGTGCCAGCAGTTACTCGACTAGCAACCCCTACGAGCAGTACTTC
CDR3aa: CASSYSTSNPYEQYF
j_gene: TRBJ2-7
v_gene: TRBV6-5
d_gene: TRBD2
abundance: -

CDR3nt: TGTGCCAGCAGTTTATTGCCTAGCGGCACCTCCTACGAGCAGTACTTC
CDR3aa: CASSLLPSGTSYEQYF
j_gene: TRBJ2-7
v_gene: TRBV27
d_gene: TRBD2
abundance: -

CDR3nt: TGCGCCAGCAGCCCGGGGATAAACACTGAAGCTTTCTTT
CDR3aa: CASSPGINTEAFF
j_gene: TRBJ1-1
v_gene: TRBV5-1
d_gene: -
abundance: -

CDR3nt: TGCGCCAGCAGCCAAGAGGGAGGGGGGAGTCTAAACCAAGAGACCCAGTACTTC
CDR3aa: CASSQEGGGSLNQETQYF
j_gene: TRBJ2-5
v_gene: TRBV4-3
d_gene: -
abundance: few

CDR3nt: TGTGCCACCCTAACAGGCGGCTCTGGAAACACCATATATTTT
CDR3aa: CATLTGGSGNTIYF
j_gene: TRBJ1-3
v_gene: TRBV7-9
d_gene: -
abundance: many

CDR3nt: TGTGCCAGCAGCCGAAGCCCTGGGGAGCTGTTTTTT
CDR3aa: CASSRSPGELFF
j_gene: TRBJ2-2
v_gene: TRBV7-9
d_gene: -
abundance: -

CDR3nt: TGCGCCAGCAGCCCGGGGGACAGGGGTCCCTACGAGCAGTACTTC
CDR3aa: CASSPGDRGPYEQYF
j_gene: TRBJ2-7
v_gene: TRBV5-1
d_gene: TRBD1
abundance: -

CDR3nt: TGTGCCAGCAGCGCCTTGACCTGGGCCACTGAAGCTTTCTTT
CDR3aa: CASSALTWATEAFF
j_gene: TRBJ1-1
v_gene: TRBV12-3/TRBV12-4
d_gene: -
abundance: -

CDR3nt: TGTGCCAGCAGTGAACGGACAGCACTGAACACCGGGGAGCTGTTTTTT
CDR3aa: CASSERTALNTGELFF
j_gene: TRBJ2-2
v_gene: TRBV2
d_gene: -
abundance: few

CDR3nt: TGTGCCAGACGTCAGGCTAGCGCGAACAATGAGCAGTTCTTC
CDR3aa: CARRQASANNEQFF
j_gene: TRBJ2-1
v_gene: TRBV6-1
d_gene: -
abundance: few

CDR3nt: TGTGCCAGCAGCTCCTATTGGGGACTGAACGGATCCTACAATGAGCAGTTCTTC
CDR3aa: CASSSYWGLNGSYNEQFF
j_gene: TRBJ2-1
v_gene: TRBV11-1
d_gene: -
abundance: few

CDR3nt: TGTGCCTTCCCGGGGCAGGGGGACTATGGCTACACCTTC
CDR3aa: CAFPGQGDYGYTF
j_gene: TRBJ1-2
v_gene: TRBV7-9
d_gene: TRBD1
abundance: -

CDR3nt: TGTGCCAGCAGTTTAGACGTAGGATCCAGGACCCAGTACTTC
CDR3aa: CASSLDVGSRTQYF
j_gene: TRBJ2-5
v_gene: TRBV7-3
d_gene: -
abundance: few

CDR3nt: TGTGCCAGCAGTCCTCGGAGCTCCTACAATGAGCAGTTCTTC
CDR3aa: CASSPRSSYNEQFF
j_gene: TRBJ2-1
v_gene: TRBV27
d_gene: -
abundance: many

CDR3nt: TGTGCCAGCAGGTCTCTCTATGAGCAGTTCTTC
CDR3aa: CASRSLYEQFF
j_gene: TRBJ2-1
v_gene: TRBV7-2
d_gene: -
abundance: many

CDR3nt: TGCGCCAGCAGCACGACAGGGGACTTTCCGGAGCAGTACTTC
CDR3aa: CASSTTGDFPEQYF
j_gene: TRBJ2-7
v_gene: TRBV5-1
d_gene: TRBD1
abundance: -

CDR3nt: TGTGCCAGCAGCTCGGGGACAGGGAATTCACCCCTCCACTTT
CDR3aa: CASSSGTGNSPLHF
j_gene: TRBJ1-6
v_gene: TRBV7-3
d_gene: TRBD1
abundance: -

CDR3nt: TGTGCCAGCACTCAATCTAAGGTGGTTGGCCAGCCCCAGCATTTT
CDR3aa: CASTQSKVVGQPQHF
j_gene: TRBJ1-5
v_gene: TRBV6-2/TRBV6-3
d_gene: -
abundance: few

CDR3nt: TGCAGTGTCCTACCGGGAGAAAAAGAGACCCAGTACTTC
CDR3aa: CSVLPGEKETQYF
j_gene: TRBJ2-5
v_gene: TRBV20-1
d_gene: -
abundance: few

CDR3nt: TGTGCCAGCAGAATCCATACAGGGGGCAGGACTGAAGCTTTCTTT
CDR3aa: CASRIHTGGRTEAFF
j_gene: TRBJ1-1
v_gene: TRBV12-3/TRBV12-4
d_gene: TRBD1
abundance: -

CDR3nt: TGTGCCAGCAGTGACTCGATCCACGGGGTAGATACGCAGTATTTT
CDR3aa: CASSDSIHGVDTQYF
j_gene: TRBJ2-3
v_gene: TRBV6-4
d_gene: -
abundance: -

CDR3nt: TGTGCCAGCAGTTTGACAGGGGCGAGCTCCTACGAGCAGTACTTC
CDR3aa: CASSLTGASSYEQYF
j_gene: TRBJ2-7
v_gene: TRBV6-5
d_gene: TRBD1
abundance: few

CDR3nt: TGTGCCATCAGAGACTCAGGGACCCCAACCGGCAATGAGCAGTTCTTC
CDR3aa: CAIRDSGTPTGNEQFF
j_gene: TRBJ2-1
v_gene: TRBV10-3
d_gene: -
abundance: many

CDR3nt: TGCAGCGTTGAATTTGCGACTAGCGGAGAGACCTACGAGCAGTACTTC
CDR3aa: CSVEFATSGETYEQYF
j_gene: TRBJ2-7
v_gene: TRBV29-1
d_gene: TRBD2
abundance: -

CDR3nt: TGCAGCGTTGAAGCCAGGAATTCCTACGAGCAGTACTTC
CDR3aa: CSVEARNSYEQYF
j_gene: TRBJ2-7
v_gene: TRBV29-1
d_gene: -
abundance: few

CDR3nt: TGTGCCAGCAGCTTGGAATTCGTAGCGGGAGTGCGTGAATGGGAAAATGAGCAGTTCTTC
CDR3aa: CASSLEFVAGVREWENEQFF
j_gene: TRBJ2-1
v_gene: TRBV5-4
d_gene: TRBD2
abundance: -

CDR3nt: TGCGCCAGCAGCTTGGTTGGGGGGCAGACTGAAGCTTTCTTT
CDR3aa: CASSLVGGQTEAFF
j_gene: TRBJ1-1
v_gene: TRBV5-1
d_gene: -
abundance: many

CDR3nt: TGTGCCAGCAGTTACGTCAAGGGAGCCTACAATGAGCAGTTCTTC
CDR3aa: CASSYVKGAYNEQFF
j_gene: TRBJ2-1
v_gene: TRBV6-5
d_gene: -
abundance: -

CDR3nt: TGTGCCAGCAGTAGGGAAGCGGGAGGGCCCGGCAATGAGCAGTTCTTC
CDR3aa: CASSREAGGPGNEQFF
j_gene: TRBJ2-1
v_gene: TRBV12-3/TRBV12-4
d_gene: TRBD2
abundance: few

CDR3nt: TGCGCCAGCAGCCAAGGTCCTGGGTATGGTTCCTCCTACGAGCAGTCCTTC
CDR3aa: CASSQGPGYGSSYEQSF
j_gene: TRBJ2-7
v_gene: TRBV4-1
d_gene: -
abundance: -

CDR3nt: TGTGCCAGCAGCTTCAGGGTGTACGGCTACACCTTC
CDR3aa: CASSFRVYGYTF
j_gene: TRBJ1-2
v_gene: TRBV7-9
d_gene: -
abundance: -

CDR3nt: TGTGCCAGCAGCTTGGGACTCCCTGGAATCGATGAGCAGTTCTTC
CDR3aa: CASSLGLPGIDEQFF
j_gene: TRBJ2-1
v_gene: TRBV5-6
d_gene: -
abundance: -

CDR3nt: TGCAGTGCTAGTTCGCGACTAGCGGGCGGGTACGAGCAGTACTTC
CDR3aa: CSASSRLAGGYEQYF
j_gene: TRBJ2-7
v_gene: TRBV20-1
d_gene: TRBD2
abundance: few

CDR3nt: TGTGCCAGCAGCCAAGCCCTGGGGGGACAAGAGACCCAGTACTTC
CDR3aa: CASSQALGGQETQYF
j_gene: TRBJ2-5
v_gene: TRBV4-2
d_gene: -
abundance: few

CDR3nt: TGTGCCAGCAGGAGGGACAGCCTCTCCTACAATGAGCAGTTCTTC
CDR3aa: CASRRDSLSYNEQFF
j_gene: TRBJ2-1
v_gene: TRBV12-3/TRBV12-4
d_gene: TRBD1
abundance: -

CDR3nt: TGTGCCAGCAGCGTAGGGACTAGCGGGAACTACAATGAGCAGTTCTTC
CDR3aa: CASSVGTSGNYNEQFF
j_gene: TRBJ2-1
v_gene: TRBV9
d_gene: TRBD2
abundance: few

CDR3nt: TGCGCCAGCAGCCAAGATTCCCTAGTCCCCATGGGGCAAAACATTCAGTACTTC
CDR3aa: CASSQDSLVPMGQNIQYF
j_gene: TRBJ2-4
v_gene: TRBV4-1
d_gene: -
abundance: -

CDR3nt: TGCGCCAGCAGGACGCAGCTGTGGGGCTCCTACAATGAGCAGTTCTTC
CDR3aa: CASRTQLWGSYNEQFF
j_gene: TRBJ2-1
v_gene: TRBV4-1
d_gene: -
abundance: few

CDR3nt: TGTGCCAGCACCGGAACAGGGGGCGCTTCAAAACTGTTTTTT
CDR3aa: CASTGTGGASKLFF
j_gene: TRBJ1-4
v_gene: TRBV5-6
d_gene: TRBD1
abundance: few

CDR3nt: TGTGCCAGCAGTTCTTCAATTACCCATTTTTTCTTC
CDR3aa: CASSSSITHFFF
j_gene: TRBJ2-1
v_gene: TRBV12-3/TRBV12-4
d_gene: -
abundance: many

CDR3nt: TGTGCCAGCAGCCAAGAATTCCGGGCGGCCTACGAGCAGTACTTC
CDR3aa: CASSQEFRAAYEQYF
j_gene: TRBJ2-7
v_gene: TRBV3-1
d_gene: -
abundance: -

CDR3nt: TGCAGTGCTAGAGATGCAGGACTAGCGGGCCTAAACGGGGCCCCAAGTTCCTACGAGCAGTACTTC
CDR3aa: CSARDAGLAGLNGAPSSYEQYF
j_gene: TRBJ2-7
v_gene: TRBV20-1
d_gene: TRBD2
abundance: large

CDR3nt: TGTGCCAGCAGCTTACAGGGGGATCAGCCCCAGCATTTT
CDR3aa: CASSLQGDQPQHF
j_gene: TRBJ1-5
v_gene: TRBV7-9
d_gene: TRBD1
abundance: many

CDR3nt: TGCGCCAGCAGCCAAGATCTAGCGGGAGTAGGCAAAAACATTCAGTACTTC
CDR3aa: CASSQDLAGVGKNIQYF
j_gene: TRBJ2-4
v_gene: TRBV4-3
d_gene: TRBD2
abundance: -

CDR3nt: TGCAGTGCTGTCCGGGACCCTACGGTCACAGATACGCAGTATTTT
CDR3aa: CSAVRDPTVTDTQYF
j_gene: TRBJ2-3
v_gene: TRBV20-1
d_gene: -
abundance: -

CDR3nt: TGTGCCAGCAGCAGGACAGAAGAGACCCAGTACTTC
CDR3aa: CASSRTEETQYF
j_gene: TRBJ2-5
v_gene: TRBV7-9
d_gene: -
abundance: -